This T cell receptor (beta chain) was sequenced in a study of blood T cells in healthy people across ages. The extraction recovered at least 5 micrograms of total RNA per sample. Germline CDR1 reads LGHNT; CDR2 reads FRNRAP. V shed 6 bases and J 2 bases; nucleotides not matched to a gene: 8. The CDR3 consists of 16 residues. Study-wide results and limits: Naive T cell percentage and TCR beta diversity correlated strongly. Age brought a roughly linear fall in TCR beta diversity measured per million T cells.

With regard to this clonotype: Its antigen is not known.

Alongside a J-beta primer mix, a sample-barcoded 5' primer served in a second PCR lasting roughly 6 to 12 cycles. MiXCR was run by TCRdb on the 5' RACE reads, yielding one entry per CDR3 protein. Among under 800,000 distinct CDR3 sequences listed, 20% to 25% were seen once. The J gene is TRBJ2-7, the V gene TRBV12-5; 12 bases map to TRBD2. The source material was blood. The sequence derives from a man between 65 and 79 years old in good health. The CDR3 here is CASGRTSGTGAYEQYF. As DNA, the CDR3 is TGTGCTAGTGGCCGGACTAGCGGGACGGGAGCCTACGAGCAGTACTTC.